Listed below are T cell receptor beta chains from one sample, sequenced in a study of blood T cell repertoires in COVID-19. Produced via immunoSEQ multiplex PCR; TCRdb's table is partial and in-frame only. This table holds 250,000 or so clones, 86% found once. The sequenced sample was peripheral blood. These receptors all come from a man aged 25-45 years with active or convalescent COVID-19. Each CDR3 is given with its conserved first and last residue. Each record gives: D gene, V gene, J gene, clone size, CDR3 DNA, CDR3 protein. The D gene is left open where the match is weak. The size entry is marked missing in some rows and otherwise reads once, few, many or a size class.

D gene: TRBD1; V gene: TRBV4-1; J gene: TRBJ1-2; clone size: -; CDR3 DNA: TGCGCCAGCAGCCAAGCAATTCCGGGACAGATAGTCAATGGCTACACCTTC; CDR3 protein: CASSQAIPGQIVNGYTF
D gene: -; V gene: TRBV4-2; J gene: TRBJ2-3; clone size: -; CDR3 DNA: TGTGCCAGCAGCCAAGCTCCGCCTAGGGATACGCAGTATTTT; CDR3 protein: CASSQAPPRDTQYF
D gene: -; V gene: TRBV6-5; J gene: TRBJ1-2; clone size: -; CDR3 DNA: TGTGCCAGCAGTTACTCGAGCGGCTCCTATGGCTACACCTTC; CDR3 protein: CASSYSSGSYGYTF
D gene: TRBD2; V gene: TRBV7-9; J gene: TRBJ2-5; clone size: -; CDR3 DNA: TGTGCCAGCAGCCCACTAGCGGGGGGGCCTGAGACCCAGTACTTC; CDR3 protein: CASSPLAGGPETQYF
D gene: TRBD1; V gene: TRBV2; J gene: TRBJ1-2; clone size: -; CDR3 DNA: TGTGCCAGCAGGGGGACAGGGGCCGCTGTAGGACCCTATGGCTACACCTTC; CDR3 protein: CASRGTGAAVGPYGYTF
D gene: -; V gene: TRBV3-1/TRBV3-2; J gene: TRBJ1-6; clone size: -; CDR3 DNA: TGTGCCAGCAGCCAGGCGCAAGGGGATTCACCCCTCCACTTT; CDR3 protein: CASSQAQGDSPLHF
D gene: TRBD2; V gene: TRBV7-2; J gene: TRBJ2-3; clone size: -; CDR3 DNA: TGTGCCAGCAGCCAACGGGGACTAGCTGAAGATACGCAGTATTTT; CDR3 protein: CASSQRGLAEDTQYF
D gene: -; V gene: TRBV6-5; J gene: TRBJ1-4; clone size: -; CDR3 DNA: TGTGCCAGCAGTTACTCCGGGACAAGAGGTGAAAAACTGTTTTTT; CDR3 protein: CASSYSGTRGEKLFF
D gene: -; V gene: TRBV3-1/TRBV3-2; J gene: TRBJ1-4; clone size: -; CDR3 DNA: TGTGCCAGCAGCCAAGCTCGGGAACTGTTTTTT; CDR3 protein: CASSQARELFF
D gene: -; V gene: TRBV25-1; J gene: TRBJ2-5; clone size: -; CDR3 DNA: TGTGCCAGCAGTGATAGGGGTATCCAAGAGACCCAGTACTTC; CDR3 protein: CASSDRGIQETQYF
D gene: TRBD1; V gene: TRBV30; J gene: TRBJ2-3; clone size: -; CDR3 DNA: TGTGCCTGGAGTCCACAGGGGGCTTGGACAGATACGCAGTATTTT; CDR3 protein: CAWSPQGAWTDTQYF
D gene: TRBD2; V gene: TRBV4-1; J gene: TRBJ2-1; clone size: -; CDR3 DNA: TGCGCCAGCAGCCGCAGACTAGCGGGGGTCGATGAGCAGTTCTTC; CDR3 protein: CASSRRLAGVDEQFF
D gene: -; V gene: TRBV20-1; J gene: TRBJ2-7; clone size: -; CDR3 DNA: TGCAGTGCTAGGTACCGGGACGAGCAGTACTTC; CDR3 protein: CSARYRDEQYF
D gene: TRBD1; V gene: TRBV3-1/TRBV3-2; J gene: TRBJ2-5; clone size: -; CDR3 DNA: TGTGCCAGCAGCCGCTCTAGACAGGGGGCTTGGGAGACCCAGTACTTC; CDR3 protein: CASSRSRQGAWETQYF
D gene: TRBD1; V gene: TRBV10-3; J gene: TRBJ2-7; clone size: -; CDR3 DNA: TGTGCCATCAGTGACCCCGGGACAGGGGTATACGAGCAGTACTTC; CDR3 protein: CAISDPGTGVYEQYF
D gene: -; V gene: TRBV10-3; J gene: TRBJ1-2; clone size: -; CDR3 DNA: TGTGCCATCAGTCCGGGAGGAGATGGAGGCTACACCTTC; CDR3 protein: CAISPGGDGGYTF
D gene: -; V gene: TRBV19; J gene: TRBJ2-7; clone size: -; CDR3 DNA: TGTGCCAGTAGCCCGACAGACTCCTACGAGCAGTACTTC; CDR3 protein: CASSPTDSYEQYF
D gene: -; V gene: TRBV3-1/TRBV3-2; J gene: TRBJ1-6; clone size: -; CDR3 DNA: TGTGCCAGCAGCCTCTCTCCTGAAAGCTCACCCCTCCACTTT; CDR3 protein: CASSLSPESSPLHF
D gene: -; V gene: TRBV6-5; J gene: TRBJ1-4; clone size: -; CDR3 DNA: TGTGCCAGCAGGAGCACAACAGGGACTAATGAAAAACTGTTTTTT; CDR3 protein: CASRSTTGTNEKLFF
D gene: TRBD1; V gene: TRBV7-9; J gene: TRBJ2-2; clone size: few; CDR3 DNA: TGTGCCAAAACAGGGGCCACCGGGGAGCTGTTTTTT; CDR3 protein: CAKTGATGELFF
D gene: TRBD2; V gene: TRBV5-6; J gene: TRBJ2-3; clone size: -; CDR3 DNA: TGTGCCAGCAGCTCCAAGACTAGCTCCACAGATACGCAGTATTTT; CDR3 protein: CASSSKTSSTDTQYF
D gene: -; V gene: TRBV7-9; J gene: TRBJ2-1; clone size: -; CDR3 DNA: TGTGCCAGCAGCTTAGCCGTCGGGTACCTTAATGAGCAGTTCTTC; CDR3 protein: CASSLAVGYLNEQFF
D gene: -; V gene: TRBV11-2; J gene: TRBJ2-1; clone size: once; CDR3 DNA: TGTGCCAGCAGCTCGCGACAGACGAGGACCGGTGAGCAGTTCTTC; CDR3 protein: CASSSRQTRTGEQFF
D gene: -; V gene: TRBV4-2; J gene: TRBJ2-2; clone size: -; CDR3 DNA: TGTGCCAGCAGCCAAGGGCTTTACACCGGGGAGCTGTTTTTT; CDR3 protein: CASSQGLYTGELFF
D gene: -; V gene: TRBV6-2/TRBV6-3; J gene: TRBJ1-1; clone size: -; CDR3 DNA: TGTGCCAGCAGTCGGGGGAGACGGGACACTGAAGCTTTCTTT; CDR3 protein: CASSRGRRDTEAFF
D gene: TRBD2; V gene: TRBV4-1; J gene: TRBJ2-5; clone size: -; CDR3 DNA: TGCGCCAGCAGCCAAGGGCTAGCGGGGGGGCAGGGCCAAGAGACCCAGTACTTC; CDR3 protein: CASSQGLAGGQGQETQYF
D gene: TRBD1; V gene: TRBV9; J gene: TRBJ2-7; clone size: -; CDR3 DNA: TGTGCCAGCAGCGTAGATTGGGACAGTGAAGAGCAGTACTTC; CDR3 protein: CASSVDWDSEEQYF
D gene: TRBD2; V gene: TRBV4-1; J gene: TRBJ2-3; clone size: -; CDR3 DNA: TGCGCCAGCAGCCAATCCACTAGCGGGGGGGCGGCAGATACGCAGTATTTT; CDR3 protein: CASSQSTSGGAADTQYF
D gene: TRBD1; V gene: TRBV15; J gene: TRBJ2-7; clone size: once; CDR3 DNA: TGTGCCACCAGCAGAGAAATCTCAGGGGGCGAGCAGTACTTC; CDR3 protein: CATSREISGGEQYF
D gene: TRBD2; V gene: TRBV7-9; J gene: TRBJ2-3; clone size: -; CDR3 DNA: TGTGCCAGCAGCCCCACCCAGGGAGGGGATACGCAGTATTTT; CDR3 protein: CASSPTQGGDTQYF
D gene: TRBD1; V gene: TRBV5-8; J gene: TRBJ1-4; clone size: -; CDR3 DNA: TGTGCCAGCAGCCACCGAACGGGACAGAATGAAAAACTGTTTTTT; CDR3 protein: CASSHRTGQNEKLFF
D gene: TRBD1; V gene: TRBV10-1; J gene: TRBJ1-5; clone size: -; CDR3 DNA: TGCGCCAGCAGTGGGACAGGGAGTGAAGGATTCAGGAGCCGTAATCAGCCCCAGCATTTT; CDR3 protein: CASSGTGSEGFRSRNQPQHF
D gene: -; V gene: TRBV4-2; J gene: TRBJ2-3; clone size: -; CDR3 DNA: TGTGCCAGCAGCCCGAGGGTTGTGCGCGGGGGCACAGATACGCAGTATTTT; CDR3 protein: CASSPRVVRGGTDTQYF
D gene: -; V gene: TRBV1; J gene: TRBJ2-4; clone size: -; CDR3 DNA: TGCACCAGTAAGGGGGGGCCCGTAACCAAAAACATTCAGTACTTC; CDR3 protein: CTSKGGPVTKNIQYF
D gene: -; V gene: TRBV2; J gene: TRBJ2-2; clone size: -; CDR3 DNA: TGTGCCAGCAGTGAGTCTAGCCGGCGTAGCGGGGAGCTGTTTTTT; CDR3 protein: CASSESSRRSGELFF
D gene: -; V gene: TRBV18; J gene: TRBJ1-3; clone size: -; CDR3 DNA: TGTGCCAGCTCACCATGGGGGGCTGGAAACACCATATATTTT; CDR3 protein: CASSPWGAGNTIYF
D gene: TRBD2; V gene: TRBV7-2; J gene: TRBJ2-3; clone size: -; CDR3 DNA: TGTGCCAGCAGCTTATCCCTAGCGGGGGACACAGATACGCAGTATTTT; CDR3 protein: CASSLSLAGDTDTQYF
D gene: TRBD1; V gene: TRBV4-2; J gene: TRBJ1-1; clone size: -; CDR3 DNA: TGTGCCAGCAGCCAAGACCTTCTAGGGGGCCTCGGGAACACTGAAGCTTTCTTT; CDR3 protein: CASSQDLLGGLGNTEAFF
D gene: TRBD1; V gene: TRBV6-2/TRBV6-3; J gene: TRBJ1-1; clone size: -; CDR3 DNA: TGTGCCAGCAGCGCGGGGACAGCAATGAACACTGAAGCTTTCTTT; CDR3 protein: CASSAGTAMNTEAFF
D gene: -; V gene: TRBV29-1; J gene: TRBJ2-1; clone size: -; CDR3 DNA: TGCAGCGTTGGGGGGCCTACGACCTACAATGAGCAGTTCTTC; CDR3 protein: CSVGGPTTYNEQFF
D gene: -; V gene: TRBV12-3/TRBV12-4; J gene: TRBJ1-2; clone size: -; CDR3 DNA: TGTGCCAGCAGCCACCGGGACACCTATGGCTACACCTTC; CDR3 protein: CASSHRDTYGYTF
D gene: -; V gene: TRBV18; J gene: TRBJ1-1; clone size: -; CDR3 DNA: TGTGCCAGCTCACCGGGGGCCCATGGAGCTTTCTTT; CDR3 protein: CASSPGAHGAFF
D gene: TRBD1; V gene: TRBV5-5; J gene: TRBJ2-1; clone size: -; CDR3 DNA: TGTGCCAGCAGCCTGTCAGGGGGCTCCTACAATGAGCAGTTCTTC; CDR3 protein: CASSLSGGSYNEQFF
D gene: TRBD1; V gene: TRBV6-2/TRBV6-3; J gene: TRBJ1-6; clone size: -; CDR3 DNA: TGTGCCAGCAGTCATTACCGCGACAGGGTAACTTCACCCCTCCACTTT; CDR3 protein: CASSHYRDRVTSPLHF
D gene: -; V gene: TRBV6-5; J gene: TRBJ1-2; clone size: -; CDR3 DNA: TGTGCCAGCAGCCACCGGGGGGTTCTTTCCTCTGGCTACACCTTC; CDR3 protein: CASSHRGVLSSGYTF
D gene: TRBD1; V gene: TRBV11-2; J gene: TRBJ2-3; clone size: -; CDR3 DNA: TGTGCCAGCAGCTTAGATACCGGGACAGGGGATGGAGATACGCAGTATTTT; CDR3 protein: CASSLDTGTGDGDTQYF
D gene: -; V gene: TRBV7-8; J gene: TRBJ2-7; clone size: once; CDR3 DNA: TGTGCCAGCAGCTGGAGGTTGGAGCAGTACTTC; CDR3 protein: CASSWRLEQYF
D gene: TRBD1; V gene: TRBV5-1; J gene: TRBJ1-1; clone size: -; CDR3 DNA: TGCGCCAGCGCCCCGGGGACAGTAATGAACACTGAAGCTTTCTTT; CDR3 protein: CASAPGTVMNTEAFF